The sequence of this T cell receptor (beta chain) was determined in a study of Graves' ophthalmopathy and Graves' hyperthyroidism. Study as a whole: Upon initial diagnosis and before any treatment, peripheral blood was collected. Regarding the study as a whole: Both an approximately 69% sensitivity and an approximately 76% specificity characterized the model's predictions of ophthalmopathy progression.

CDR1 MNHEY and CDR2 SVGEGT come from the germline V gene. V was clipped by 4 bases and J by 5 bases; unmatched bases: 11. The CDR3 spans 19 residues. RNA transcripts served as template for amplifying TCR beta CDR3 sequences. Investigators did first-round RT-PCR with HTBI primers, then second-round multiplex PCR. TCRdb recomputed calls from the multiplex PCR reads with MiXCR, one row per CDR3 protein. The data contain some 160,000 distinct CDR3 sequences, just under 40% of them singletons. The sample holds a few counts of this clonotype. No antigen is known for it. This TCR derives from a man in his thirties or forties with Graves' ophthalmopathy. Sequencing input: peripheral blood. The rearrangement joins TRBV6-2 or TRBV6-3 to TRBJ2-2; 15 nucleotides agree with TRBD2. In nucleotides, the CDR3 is TGTGCCAGCAGTTCCGGGACTAGCGGGGGGCGCCGTAGGACCGGGGAGCTGTTTTTT. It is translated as CASSSGTSGGRRRTGELFF.